These 30 T cell receptor beta chains were all obtained from the same sample, sequenced in a study of technical replicates of blood from a few donors. Using immunoSEQ multiplex PCR, the repertoire was profiled, and TCRdb retains in-frame clones only, with some absent. The data show about 97,000 clones, about 95% seen once. The sample taken for sequencing was T cells isolated from PBMCs. The origin of the receptors is a human donor in good health.

The chain uses TRBV28 and TRBJ1-5; no clear D gene. The germline V gene encodes CDR1 MDHEN and CDR2 SYDVKM. The V gene lost 2 bases and the J gene lost 0 bases, with 11 bases spanning the gap. The CDR3 covers 16 residues. CDR3 nucleotides: TGTGCCAGCAGTTTAAGAGACTACTATAGCAATCAGCCCCAGCATTTT. This sequence encodes CASSLRDYYSNQPQHF.

The chain couples TRBV9 to TRBJ1-2; D remains unclear. V lost 3 bases and J 2 bases, leaving 11 bases between the germline ends. Germline lookup yields CDR1 SGDLS and CDR2 YYNGEE. The CDR3 runs to 14 residues. CDR3 residues: CASSDGRGNYGYTF. Here the CDR3 DNA reads TGTGCCAGCAGCGACGGACGGGGAAACTATGGCTACACCTTC.

The chain uses TRBV27 and TRBJ1-1; 7 bases line up with TRBD1. From germline, CDR1 is MNHEY and CDR2 SMNVEV (reference sequence). Trimming removed 5 bases from V and 0 bases from J; junction bases left unmatched: 6. This CDR3 is built from 15 residues. The CDR3 sequence: CASSPLGTVNTEAFF. The CDR3, as DNA: TGTGCCAGCAGTCCCCTTGGGACAGTGAACACTGAAGCTTTCTTT.

J is TRBJ1-5 and V is TRBV10-2, with 7 bases identical to TRBD1. Germline CDR1 and CDR2: WSHSY and SAAADI. V trimming: 4 bases; J trimming: 3 bases; junction bases outside the gene matches: 3. CDR3 length: 14 residues. CDR3 sequence reads: CASSGGTDNQPQHF. CDR3 DNA sequence: TGCGCCAGCAGTGGCGGGACAGACAATCAGCCCCAGCATTTT.

A single count supports this clone. This chain joins TRBV28 and TRBJ1-5; 9 nucleotides agree with TRBD1. V was pared by 8 bases and J by 5 bases, with 13 bases of the junction left unmatched. CDR1 is MDHEN and CDR2 is SYDVKM in the germline V gene. The CDR3 extends over 16 amino acids. The CDR3 DNA sequence: TGTGCCAGCCAAAGCAAGTTACAGGGGGCCTATCAGCCCCAGCATTTT. Amino acid sequence: CASQSKLQGAYQPQHF.

The chain is built from TRBV4-2 and TRBJ1-2; no firm D call. The CDR3 sequence is 15 residues long. Trimming left V 3 bases short and J 6 bases short, with 17 bases between. CDR1 LGHNA and CDR2 YNFKEQ come from the germline V gene. The CDR3 reads CASSQPQPPQDGYTF. The CDR3 DNA sequence: TGTGCCAGCAGCCAGCCCCAGCCTCCTCAGGATGGCTACACCTTC.

The chain has TRBV19 and TRBJ1-3; the match to TRBD1 covers 8 bases. J gave up 2 bases and V 7 bases, and 7 bases lay outside the gene matches. This CDR3 region has 15 residues. Germline CDR1 is LNHDA and CDR2 is SQIVND (reference sequence). CDR3 protein: CASINRGVTGNTIYF. The DNA of the CDR3 is TGTGCCAGTATTAACAGGGGGGTAACTGGAAACACCATATATTTT.

This chain uses TRBV5-1 with TRBJ2-5; 7 nucleotides line up with TRBD1. V lost 0 bases, J lost 6 bases, and 8 bases stayed unmatched. The CDR3 is 15 residues long. From germline, CDR1 is SGHRS and CDR2 YFSETQ. The CDR3 DNA reads TGCGCCAGCAGCTTGGAGGGGGCGTTGGGAAAGACCCAGTACTTC. It codes for CASSLEGALGKTQYF.

V and J are TRBV15 and TRBJ2-7, with D unclear. Germline V gives CDR1 LNHNV, CDR2 YYDKDF (reference sequence). CDR3 length equals 13 residues. V shed 0 bases and J shed 5 bases, with 8 bases lying between them. In DNA, the CDR3 is TGTGCCACCAGCAGAGATCCCGAGGACGAGCAGTACTTC. It specifies CATSRDPEDEQYF.

The chain recombines TRBV7-6 with TRBJ1-1; D uncertain. Germline CDR1 SGHVS, CDR2 FNYEAQ. The CDR3 is made up of 15 amino acids. V lost 3 bases and J lost 4, with 15 bases in between. In nucleotides, the CDR3 is TGTGCCAGCAGCTTTGGTAGCGGTGATGGCACTGAAGCTTTCTTT. This sequence encodes CASSFGSGDGTEAFF.

This clone was seen once. The chain uses TRBV7-6 and TRBJ1-4; 7 bases fit TRBD1. Germline V gene data show CDR1 as SGHVS and CDR2 as FNYEAQ. This CDR3 has 13 residues. V gave up 1 base and J gave up 7 bases; unmatched junction bases: 0. The CDR3 loop reads CASSLGQGEKLFF. The CDR3 coding sequence is TGTGCCAGCAGCTTAGGACAGGGTGAAAAACTGTTTTTT.

This chain uses TRBV19 with TRBJ1-4, with D unresolved. Germline V CDR1 and CDR2: LNHDA, SQIVND (reference sequence). V was shortened by 3 bases and J by 0 bases, with 8 bases between the two germline ends. CDR3 length equals 15 residues. CDR3 sequence reads: CASSIMAATNEKLFF. The CDR3 DNA is TGTGCCAGTAGTATCATGGCGGCAACTAATGAAAAACTGTTTTTT.

The J gene is TRBJ2-1, the V gene TRBV9; D is possibly TRBD2 (5 bases). Trimming pared 3 bases from V and 7 bases from J, leaving 11 bases between. The CDR3 is 13 residues long. The germline V gene has CDR1 SGDLS and CDR2 YYNGEE. CDR3: CASSDGVRNEQFF. Written as DNA, the CDR3 is TGTGCCAGCAGCGACGGGGTGAGGAATGAGCAGTTCTTC.

The rearrangement uses TRBV11-1 and TRBJ2-1, with 7 positions matching TRBD2. Trimming cost V 5 bases and J 1 base; bases outside gene matches: 8. Germline CDR1 reads SGHAT; CDR2 reads FQDESV (reference sequence). The CDR3 runs to 16 residues. Here the CDR3 reads CASSPRDYLSYNEQFF. DNA for the CDR3: TGTGCCAGCAGCCCAAGGGACTACCTGTCCTACAATGAGCAGTTCTTC.

The chain combines TRBV30 with TRBJ2-5; 7 bases align to TRBD2. V shed 4 bases and J 4 bases; nucleotides not matched to a gene: 6. Per germline, CDR1 GTSNPN and CDR2 SVGIG (reference sequence). The CDR3 consists of 13 residues. In nucleotides, the CDR3 is TGTGCCTGGAACGGGGGGATAGGAGAGACCCAGTACTTC. It is translated as CAWNGGIGETQYF.

The V gene is TRBV28, the J gene TRBJ2-7; TRBD2 is a possible D gene (6 bases). The CDR3 loop spans 13 amino acids. The germline V gene encodes CDR1 MDHEN and CDR2 SYDVKM. Trimming took 5 bases from V and 5 from J, leaving 13 bases between them. The CDR3 DNA follows: TGTGCCAGCAGTGGGGGGAGCACGAACGAGCAGTACTTC. Translating it yields CASSGGSTNEQYF.

The chain joins TRBV28 to TRBJ2-1; tentative D call: TRBD2 (5 bases). The CDR3 is 17 residues long. Trimming pared 2 bases from V and 4 bases from J, leaving 18 bases between. CDR1 and CDR2 from the germline V gene are MDHEN and SYDVKM. The CDR3 region is CASSLGPQPGSYNEQFF. CDR3 nucleotides: TGTGCCAGCAGTTTAGGCCCTCAACCGGGGTCGTACAATGAGCAGTTCTTC.

This sequence joins TRBV28 and TRBJ1-2; D remains unclear. Trimming stripped 7 bases from V and 4 bases from J, with 10 bases between. CDR1 MDHEN and CDR2 SYDVKM come from the germline V gene. The CDR3 extends over 12 amino acids. CDR3 DNA: TGTGCCAGCACCCGCGAACTCTATGGCTACACCTTC. This encodes CASTRELYGYTF.

V usage is TRBV7-3 and J usage is TRBJ2-5; possibly TRBD1 for D (6 bases). This CDR3 spans 15 amino acids. Trimming shortened V by 4 bases and J by 0 bases, and 12 bases separated the two germline ends. Germline values: CDR1 SGHTA, CDR2 FQGTGA. CDR3 protein: CASSSLGTNQETQYF. The CDR3 coding sequence is TGTGCCAGCAGCTCCCTAGGGACAAACCAAGAGACCCAGTACTTC.

On this clone: An end of the junction differs from the germline gene, which may be a read error. The chain recombines TRBV7-6 with TRBJ1-5; D not resolved. Germline CDR1 SGHVS, CDR2 FNYEAQ. The CDR3 sequence is 13 residues long. The CDR3 here is CASNLGLGQPQHF. CDR3 DNA sequence: TGTGCCAGCAACTTAGGGCTCGGGCAGCCCCAGCATTTT.

The rearrangement uses TRBV9 and TRBJ2-1; 7 bases agree with TRBD1. The CDR3 spans 15 residues. Per germline, CDR1 SGDLS and CDR2 YYNGEE. V shed 4 bases, J shed 9 bases, and the junction held 13 bases outside the gene matches. The CDR3 DNA is TGTGCCAGCAGCCCAGGGGGTCTAGACCGGGGTGAGCAGTTCTTC. Its translation is CASSPGGLDRGEQFF.

The chain combines TRBV5-4 with TRBJ2-5; TRBD2 might be the D (5 bases). The CDR3 has 15 amino acids. Between the trimmed V and J ends, which lost 0 bases and 5 bases, there was a span of 14 bases. Germline loops: CDR1 SGHNT, CDR2 YYREEE (reference sequence). This CDR3 reads CASSLDTRGWETQYF. Here the CDR3 DNA reads TGTGCCAGCAGCTTGGATACCCGCGGGTGGGAGACCCAGTACTTC.

The rearrangement joins TRBV7-3 to TRBJ2-6; D is unresolved. Germline V CDR1 and CDR2: SGHTA, FQGTGA. The V gene lost 5 bases and the J gene lost 0 bases, with 20 bases spanning the gap. This CDR3 is built from 19 residues. For the CDR3, the DNA is TGTGCCAGCAGCCCCTCCGGCGCAGGCCCCCTCTCTGGGGCCAACGTCCTGACTTTC. It encodes CASSPSGAGPLSGANVLTF.

The chain recombines TRBV19 with TRBJ2-1; 7 bases match TRBD2. The CDR3 sequence is 15 residues long. Germline lookup yields CDR1 LNHDA and CDR2 SQIVND (reference sequence). Trimming took 3 bases from V and 5 from J; bases not matched to a gene: 7. CDR3 nucleotides: TGTGCCAGTAGTATCGTAGCGGGTTTTCACAATGAGCAGTTCTTC. This codes for CASSIVAGFHNEQFF.

The chain joins TRBV7-8 to TRBJ1-1; 8 bases are shared with TRBD1. The CDR3 is 18 amino acids. Per germline, CDR1 SGHVS and CDR2 FQNEAQ. After removal of 5 bases from V and 5 bases from J, the junction contained 19 bases not matched to a gene. The CDR3 reads CASSPSLGGTGYGTEAFF. CDR3 nucleotides: TGTGCCAGCAGCCCAAGCCTGGGTGGGACAGGTTATGGAACTGAAGCTTTCTTT. The whole variable domain, remainder taken from reference TRBV7-8 and TRBJ1-1, is GAGVSQSPRYKVAKRGQDVALRCDPISGHVSLFWYQQALGQGPEFLTYFQNEAQLDKSGLPSDRFFAERPEGSVSTLKIQRTQQEDSAVYLCASSPSLGGTGYGTEAFFGQGTRLTVV.

CDR3: CASSLGQNYEQYF. For the CDR3, the DNA is TGTGCCAGCAGCTTGGGTCAGAACTACGAGCAGTACTTC. The chain employs TRBV5-4 and TRBJ2-7; the D is unclear. Germline V gene data show CDR1 as SGHNT and CDR2 as YYREEE (reference sequence). The CDR3 is made up of 13 amino acids. Trimming removed 0 bases at V and 3 bases at J, with 7 bases between.

This chain uses TRBV6-1 with TRBJ1-1; D is unclear. Trimming removed 2 bases at V and 1 base at J, with 5 bases between. CDR1 and CDR2 (germline): MNHNS, SASEGT. This CDR3 spans 13 amino acids. CDR3 sequence reads: CASSEIRNTEAFF. As DNA, the CDR3 is TGTGCCAGCAGTGAAATTAGGAACACTGAAGCTTTCTTT.

This clone was seen a single time. The chain has TRBV4-1 and TRBJ2-7; the D gene is possibly TRBD1 (6 bases). Germline CDR1 reads MGHRA; CDR2 reads YSYEKL. This CDR3 is built from 15 residues. The ends were cut back, 4 bases at V and 3 bases at J, with 16 bases in the middle. The DNA for the CDR3 is TGCGCCAGCAGCCTCCCTGAACAGGGTCTCTACGAGCAGTACTTC. Its protein is CASSLPEQGLYEQYF.

This chain joins TRBV6-5 and TRBJ1-2; D perhaps matches TRBD1 (5 bases). This CDR3 comprises 13 residues. Germline lookup yields CDR1 MNHEY and CDR2 SVGAGI. V lost 3 bases to trimming and J lost 6 bases, with 11 bases between them. CDR3 in amino acids: CASSYGHDNGYTF. DNA of the CDR3: TGTGCCAGCAGTTATGGACACGACAATGGCTACACCTTC.

The rearrangement links TRBV30 to TRBJ2-7; a weak D match, TRBD1 (7 bases). Per germline, CDR1 GTSNPN and CDR2 SVGIG (reference sequence). V lost 0 bases and J lost 6, with 18 bases in between. CDR3 length equals 15 residues. The CDR3 is CAWSVGGLGGGEQYF. The DNA of the CDR3 is TGTGCCTGGAGTGTAGGGGGCTTGGGGGGAGGCGAGCAGTACTTC.